One sample yielded the 19 T cell receptor beta chains listed below, sequenced in a study of blood T cells in healthy people across ages. The second PCR ran about 6 to 12 cycles with a sample-barcoded 5' primer and J-beta primers. MiXCR, applied by TCRdb to the 5' RACE reads, yields one record per CDR3 protein. This sample carries over a million distinct CDR3 sequences, 20% to 25% of them seen once, and the ten largest clones take less than 0.85%. These data were likewise used in another study, on T cells of mothers and their children.

The specimen was blood. These receptors all stem from a girl between 2 and 10 years old in good health.

This clonotype was seen more than once but under ten times. The chain joins TRBV5-1 to TRBJ2-2; D unclear. The CDR3 length is 19 residues. V lost 3 bases to trimming and J lost 3 bases, with 24 bases between them. The germline CDR1 and CDR2 sequences are SGHRS and YFSETQ. Here the CDR3 DNA reads TGCGCCAGCAGCTCTTTTGAATATTCCTTATGGACGGACACCGGGGAGCTGTTTTTT. It yields the protein CASSSFEYSLWTDTGELFF.

The chain employs TRBV6-2 or TRBV6-3 and TRBJ1-2; D ambiguous. The CDR3 has 14 residues. Germline CDR1 reads MNHEY; CDR2 reads SVGEGT. Trimming took 4 bases from V and 4 from J, leaving 13 bases between them. Here the CDR3 DNA reads TGTGCCAGCAGTTGGCAAAGGGAGGCCTATGGCTACACCTTC. Translated, it gives CASSWQREAYGYTF.

Comments on this clonotype: Possible read error: a much larger clone is one base away. V and J are TRBV6-6 and TRBJ1-3; D is uncertain. Germline CDR1 MNHNY, CDR2 SVGAGI (reference sequence). V dropped 4 bases and J dropped 0 bases, with 7 bases sitting between them. The CDR3 spans 14 residues. The CDR3 spells CASSCLSSGNTIYF. DNA for the CDR3: TGTGCCAGCAGTTGCTTGAGCTCTGGAAACACCATATATTTT.

This clonotype has a handful of counts. The CDR3 is CSVEGGRSYEQYF. CDR3 nucleotide sequence: TGCAGCGTTGAAGGAGGGCGGTCCTACGAGCAGTACTTC. The chain joins TRBV29-1 to TRBJ2-5; tentatively, D is TRBD2 (5 bases). The J call could be wrong; TRBJ2-7 is a better fit for the DNA end. CDR1 is SQVTM and CDR2 is ANQGSEA in the germline V gene. CDR3 length: 13 residues.

This chain connects TRBV9 to TRBJ2-3; tentatively, D is TRBD1 (6 bases). The V gene lost 0 bases and the J gene lost 3 bases, with 14 bases spanning the gap. This CDR3 is 16 amino acids long. CDR1 is SGDLS and CDR2 is YYNGEE in the germline V gene. The DNA of the CDR3 is TGTGCCAGCAGCGTAGCTGACAGGATTGGAACAGATACGCAGTATTTT. Protein sequence: CASSVADRIGTDTQYF.

The chain couples TRBV11-1 to TRBJ2-1; D gene unclear. In germline, CDR1 is SGHAT, CDR2 FQDESV (reference sequence). This CDR3 spans 11 amino acids. The V end lost 4 bases, the J end lost 7 bases, and 5 bases lay between the germline ends. The CDR3 region is CASSYKNEQFF. The CDR3 region has the DNA TGTGCCAGCAGCTACAAAAATGAGCAGTTCTTC.

This clonotype was detected ten times or more. This rearrangement joins TRBV24-1 to TRBJ2-1; 9 bases map to TRBD1. Germline V lookup: CDR1 KGHDR, CDR2 SFDVKD. Trimming cost V 5 bases and J 6 bases; bases outside gene matches: 7. The CDR3 is 15 amino acids. The CDR3 coding sequence is TGTGCCACCAGTGCCCCGGGACAGGGTTCCAATGAGCAGTTCTTC. Residues: CATSAPGQGSNEQFF.

As to this clonotype: This sequence may be a read error, since a much larger clone differs from it by one base. The chain has TRBV11-1 and TRBJ2-3; tentatively, D is TRBD1 (5 bases). From germline, CDR1 is SGHAT and CDR2 FQDESV (reference sequence). Trimming pared 2 bases from V and 2 bases from J, leaving 8 bases between. This CDR3 is built from 14 residues. In nucleotides, the CDR3 is TGTGCCAGCAGCTTACGACAGCTCACAGATACGCAGTATTTT. Its protein is CASSLRQLTDTQYF.

This clonotype was seen only a few times. This chain uses TRBV28 with TRBJ2-7; D gene unclear. The CDR3 contains 14 residues. Germline-derived CDR1 and CDR2 are MDHEN and SYDVKM. Trimming took 5 bases from V and 6 from J, leaving 17 bases between them. The CDR3 protein is CASSREAGPLEQYF. The DNA of the CDR3 is TGTGCCAGCAGTCGAGAAGCCGGGCCCCTCGAGCAGTACTTC. The full variable domain, rest sourced from reference TRBV28 and TRBJ2-7, is DVKVTQSSRYLVKRTGEKVFLECVQDMDHENMFWYRQDPGLGLRLIYFSYDVKMKEKGDIPEGYSVSREKKERFSLILESASTNQTSMYLCASSREAGPLEQYFGPGTRLTVT.

This clonotype was seen a handful of times. The V call is TRBV12-3 or TRBV12-4, the J call TRBJ2-7; 13 nucleotides align to TRBD2. J gave up 6 bases and V 1 base, and 6 bases lay outside the gene matches. This CDR3 has 16 amino acids. Here the CDR3 reads CASSLELAGGIIEQYF. In DNA, the CDR3 is TGTGCCAGCAGTTTAGAACTAGCGGGAGGGATTATCGAGCAGTACTTC.

This clonotype was seen a handful of times. An end of the junction differs from the germline gene, which may be a read error. The chain employs TRBV11-2 and TRBJ2-5; D gene uncertain. The CDR3 is 13 residues long. Per the germline V gene, CDR1 is SGHAT and CDR2 is FQNNGV. CDR3 DNA: TGTGCCAGCAGCACAGATCGTCGAGAGACCCGGTACTTC. It translates to CASSTDRRETRYF.

The chain couples TRBV3-1 to TRBJ2-7, with 11 bases that match TRBD1. Germline V gene data show CDR1 as LGHDT and CDR2 as YNNKEL (reference sequence). The trim removed 1 base at V and 2 bases at J, leaving 4 bases unmatched. This CDR3 comprises 16 residues. In DNA form, the CDR3 reads TGTGCCAGCAGCCAAGGCGGGACAGGGGGTACCTACGAGCAGTACTTC. Protein: CASSQGGTGGTYEQYF.

This clonotype has a handful of counts. The V call is TRBV9, the J call TRBJ1-2; 9 bases line up with TRBD1. The V gene's germline CDR1 is SGDLS and CDR2 YYNGEE. The length of the CDR3 is 16 residues. Trimming took 4 bases from V and 4 from J; bases not matched to a gene: 11. The CDR3 nucleotides are TGTGCCAGCAGCTTATCCCGGGACAGGGATTTCTATGGCTACACCTTC. Protein product: CASSLSRDRDFYGYTF.

This clonotype has just one count. The rearrangement joins TRBV5-4 to TRBJ2-7; 7 bases align to TRBD2. The better agreement between TRBJ2-1 and the DNA end casts doubt on the J call. The CDR3 is 15 residues long. The germline gives CDR1 SGHNT, CDR2 YYREEE (reference sequence). CDR3 DNA: TGTGCCAGCAGCTTGATCCTAGCGGCGTACAATGAGCAGTTCTTC. Encoded protein: CASSLILAAYNEQFF.

J is TRBJ1-2 and V is TRBV29-1; no firm D call. V lost 1 base and J 8 bases, leaving 11 bases between the germline ends. CDR3 length: 12 amino acids. Germline CDR1 and CDR2: SQVTM and ANQGSEA. DNA of the CDR3: TGCAGCGTTGAAGTTCAGACTCCCGGCTACACCTTC. Amino acid sequence: CSVEVQTPGYTF.

The table lists this clonotype with many counts. The chain carries TRBV5-6 and TRBJ2-3; D not resolved. The CDR3 is 12 residues long. Germline V CDR1 and CDR2: SGHDT, YYEEEE. V lost 2 bases to trimming and J lost 2 bases, with 3 bases between them. This chain's CDR3 is CASSFTTDTQYF. In nucleotides, the CDR3 is TGTGCCAGCAGCTTTACCACAGATACGCAGTATTTT.

The chain has TRBV15 and TRBJ2-6; unclear D gene. V lost 4 bases, J lost 9 bases, and 7 bases lay in between. This CDR3 contains 12 residues. Germline-derived CDR1 and CDR2 are LNHNV and YYDKDF (reference sequence). CDR3 protein: CATSTRGNVLTF. The CDR3 DNA is TGTGCCACCAGCACCCGAGGCAACGTCCTGACTTTC. Drawing the rest from reference TRBV15 and TRBJ2-6, the complete variable domain is DAMVIQNPRYQVTQFGKPVTLSCSQTLNHNVMYWYQQKSSQAPKLLFHYYDKDFNNEADTPDNFQSRRPNTSFCFLDIRSPGLGDTAMYLCATSTRGNVLTFGAGSRLTVL.

The rearrangement uses TRBV5-6 and TRBJ1-2; 7 nucleotides match TRBD1. V was clipped by 4 bases and J by 9 bases; unmatched bases: 12. The CDR3 covers 14 residues. Looked up from germline, CDR1 is SGHDT and CDR2 is YYEEEE. In DNA form, the CDR3 reads TGTGCCAGCAGCCCCGTGGGACAGAGTATGAGCTACACCTTC. Its translation is CASSPVGQSMSYTF.

The J gene is TRBJ2-1, the V gene TRBV7-3, with 7 bases fitting TRBD2. This CDR3 is 16 amino acids long. Trimming took 4 bases from V and 8 from J; bases not matched to a gene: 14. Looked up from germline, CDR1 is SGHTA and CDR2 is FQGTGA. The CDR3 nucleotides read TGTGCCAGCAGCTCCTGGACTTGCGGGGGATGGGATGAGCAGTTCTTC. This encodes CASSSWTCGGWDEQFF.